Here is one T cell receptor (beta chain) with its context. Its target is not known. At one end, the junction sequence differs from germline, possibly due to a read error. CDR1 is PRHDT, CDR2 FYEKMQ, per germline (reference sequence). The CDR3 contains 14 residues. This record comes from a study of STAT5B mutations in CD4+ large granular lymphocyte leukemia. For the study at large: Among healthy controls, a particular HLA allele went with more CDR3 'QG' motifs.

The survey-level immunoSEQ assay was used. Assay used: immunoSEQ multiplex PCR; TCRdb lists only in-frame clones, some missing. The table records more than 30,000 clones, around 71% of them present only once. The study's findings and limits: 8/27 top patient clones versus 2/35 control clones were TRBV06-family.

This clonotype was obtained from a human donor in good health. Material for sequencing was CD4+ T cells from blood buffy coats. The chain uses TRBV13 and TRBJ2-7; 8 nucleotides match TRBD1. CDR3 nucleotide sequence: TGTGCCAGCAGCCTAGGACAGGGACTCTACGAGCAGTACTTC. It translates to CASSLGQGLYEQYF.